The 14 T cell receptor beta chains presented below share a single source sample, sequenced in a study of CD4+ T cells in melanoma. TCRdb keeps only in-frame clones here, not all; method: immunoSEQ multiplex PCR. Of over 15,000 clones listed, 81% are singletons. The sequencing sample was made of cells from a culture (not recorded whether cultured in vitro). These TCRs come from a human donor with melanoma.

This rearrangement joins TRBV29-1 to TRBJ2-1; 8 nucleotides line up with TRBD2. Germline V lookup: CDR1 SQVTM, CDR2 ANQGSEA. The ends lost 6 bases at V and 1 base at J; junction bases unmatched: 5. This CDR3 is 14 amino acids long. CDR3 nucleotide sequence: TGCAGCGTCACGGGGGGGCCTTCCTACAATGAGCAGTTCTTC. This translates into CSVTGGPSYNEQFF.

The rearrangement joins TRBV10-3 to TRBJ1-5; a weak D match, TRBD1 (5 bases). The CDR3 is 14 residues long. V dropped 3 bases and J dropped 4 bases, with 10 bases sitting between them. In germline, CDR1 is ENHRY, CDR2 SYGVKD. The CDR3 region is CAISDARGNQPQHF. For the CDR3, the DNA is TGTGCCATCAGTGATGCTCGGGGGAATCAGCCCCAGCATTTT.

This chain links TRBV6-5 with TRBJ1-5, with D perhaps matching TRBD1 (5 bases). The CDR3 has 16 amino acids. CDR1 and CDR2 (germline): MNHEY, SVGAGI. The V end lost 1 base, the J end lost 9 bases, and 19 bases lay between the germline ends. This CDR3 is CASSYLPQVSWWPQHF. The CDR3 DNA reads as TGTGCCAGCAGTTACTTACCACAGGTGTCCTGGTGGCCCCAGCATTTT.

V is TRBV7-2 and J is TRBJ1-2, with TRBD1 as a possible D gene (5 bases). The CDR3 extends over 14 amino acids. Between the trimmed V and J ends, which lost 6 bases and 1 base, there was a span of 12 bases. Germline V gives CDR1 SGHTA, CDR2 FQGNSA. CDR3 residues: CASSRGVGNYGYTF. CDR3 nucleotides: TGTGCCAGCAGTCGAGGGGTTGGTAACTATGGCTACACCTTC.

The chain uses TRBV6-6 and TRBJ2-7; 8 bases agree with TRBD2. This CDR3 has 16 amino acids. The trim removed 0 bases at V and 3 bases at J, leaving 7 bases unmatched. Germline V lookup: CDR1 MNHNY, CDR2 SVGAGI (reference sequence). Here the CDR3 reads CASSYSRPSGLYEQYF. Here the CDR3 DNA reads TGTGCCAGCAGTTACTCGAGGCCTAGCGGGCTCTACGAGCAGTACTTC.

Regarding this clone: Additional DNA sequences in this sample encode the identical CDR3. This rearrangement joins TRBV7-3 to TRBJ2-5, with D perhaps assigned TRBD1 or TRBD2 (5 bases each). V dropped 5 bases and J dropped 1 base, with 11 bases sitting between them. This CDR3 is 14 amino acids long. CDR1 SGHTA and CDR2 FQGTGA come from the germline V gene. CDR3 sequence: CASSPTGLQETQYF. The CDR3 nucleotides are TGTGCCAGCAGCCCTACGGGGCTCCAAGAGACCCAGTACTTC.

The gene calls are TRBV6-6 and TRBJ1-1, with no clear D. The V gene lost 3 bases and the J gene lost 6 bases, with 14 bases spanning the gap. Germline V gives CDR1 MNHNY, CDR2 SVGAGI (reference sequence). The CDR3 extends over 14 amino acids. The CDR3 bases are TGTGCCAGCAGTTATGAGGGAGGCGCGCCTGAAGCTTTCTTT. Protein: CASSYEGGAPEAFF.

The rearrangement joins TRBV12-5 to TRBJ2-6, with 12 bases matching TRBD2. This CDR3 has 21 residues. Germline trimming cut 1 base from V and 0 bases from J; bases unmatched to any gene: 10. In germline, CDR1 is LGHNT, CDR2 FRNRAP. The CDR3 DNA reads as TGTGCTAGTGGTTTGGGGACAGGACTAGCGGGGCCGAGCTCTGGGGCCAACGTCCTGACTTTC. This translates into CASGLGTGLAGPSSGANVLTF.

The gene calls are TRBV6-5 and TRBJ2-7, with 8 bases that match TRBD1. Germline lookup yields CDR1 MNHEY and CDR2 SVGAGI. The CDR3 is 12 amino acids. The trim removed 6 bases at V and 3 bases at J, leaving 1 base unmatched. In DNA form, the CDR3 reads TGTGCCAGCAGGGGGACAGGCTACGAGCAGTACTTC. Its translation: CASRGTGYEQYF.

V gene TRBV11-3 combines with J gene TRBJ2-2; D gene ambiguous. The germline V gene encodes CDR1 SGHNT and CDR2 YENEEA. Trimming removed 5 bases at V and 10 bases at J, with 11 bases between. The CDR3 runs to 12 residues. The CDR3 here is CASSRQTKELFF. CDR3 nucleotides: TGTGCCAGCAGCCGGCAAACTAAGGAGCTGTTTTTT.

This CDR3 is CASSLPGQLSTDTQYF. CDR3 nucleotide sequence: TGTGCCAGCAGCTTGCCGGGACAGCTTAGCACAGATACGCAGTATTTT. The J gene is TRBJ2-3, the V gene TRBV5-8; 7 nucleotides agree with TRBD1. V was pared by 1 base and J by 0 bases, with 5 bases of the junction left unmatched. CDR1 and CDR2 from the germline V gene are SGHTS and YDEGEE. This CDR3 is built from 16 residues.

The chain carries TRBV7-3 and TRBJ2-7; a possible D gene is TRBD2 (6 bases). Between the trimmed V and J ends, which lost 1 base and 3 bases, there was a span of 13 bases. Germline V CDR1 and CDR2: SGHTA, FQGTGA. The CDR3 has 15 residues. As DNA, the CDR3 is TGTGCCAGCAGCTTAAAGGCGGGGAGCCACTACGAGCAGTACTTC. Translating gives CASSLKAGSHYEQYF.

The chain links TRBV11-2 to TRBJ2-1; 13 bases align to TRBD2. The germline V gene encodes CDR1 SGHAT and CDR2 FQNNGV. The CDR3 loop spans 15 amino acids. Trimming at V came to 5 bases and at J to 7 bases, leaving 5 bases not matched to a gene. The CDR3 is CASSQLAGGQNEQFF. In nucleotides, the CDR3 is TGTGCCAGCAGCCAACTAGCGGGGGGGCAGAATGAGCAGTTCTTC.

The CDR3 nucleotides read TGTGCCAGCAGCTGGGGGGGCGAAGCGACCCAGTACTTC. Its translation is CASSWGGEATQYF. This chain joins TRBV7-8 and TRBJ2-5, with D maybe TRBD2 (7 bases). The CDR3 is made up of 13 amino acids. Germline V gene data show CDR1 as SGHVS and CDR2 as FQNEAQ. V lost 4 bases, J lost 7 bases, and 13 bases lay in between.